This T cell receptor beta chain was identified in a study of identical twins. TCRdb called the 5' RACE reads again in MiXCR, with one record for every CDR3 protein. The table has around 550,000 distinct CDR3 sequences, nearly 15% seen once. Trimming shortened V by 4 bases and J by 4 bases, and 10 bases separated the two germline ends. CDR3 size: 13 residues. Germline V lookup: CDR1 MNHEY, CDR2 SMNVEV (reference sequence). General study findings and limits: Abundant cord blood beta clonotypes carried fewer insertions; memory repertoires showed none. Excess low generation probability was seen in twin-shared out-of-frame alpha sequences.

This clonotype was seen repeatedly, ten times or more. Its antigen is unidentified. These data were also filed under a second study, of yellow fever vaccine responses in identical twins. This second study says: Reportedly, the response of twins' T cells to the vaccine seemed partly convergent, partly personalized.

The sequence derives from a woman under 30 in good health. The rearrangement uses TRBV27 and TRBJ1-1; D not certain. The specimen was CD4+ T cells sorted from blood. CDR3: CASSSGVGTEAFF. DNA for the CDR3: TGTGCCAGCAGTTCTGGGGTTGGCACTGAAGCTTTCTTT.